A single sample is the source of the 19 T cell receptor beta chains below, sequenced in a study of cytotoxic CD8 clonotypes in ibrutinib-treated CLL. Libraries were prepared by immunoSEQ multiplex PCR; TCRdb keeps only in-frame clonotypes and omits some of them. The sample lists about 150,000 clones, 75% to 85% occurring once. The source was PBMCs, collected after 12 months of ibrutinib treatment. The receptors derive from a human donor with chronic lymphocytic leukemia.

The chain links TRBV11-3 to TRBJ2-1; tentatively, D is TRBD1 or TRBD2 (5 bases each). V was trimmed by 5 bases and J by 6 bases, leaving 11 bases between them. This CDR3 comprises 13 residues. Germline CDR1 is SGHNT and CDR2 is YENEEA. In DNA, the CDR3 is TGTGCCAGCAGCCCCCGGGGCGGCAATGAGCAGTTCTTC. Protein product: CASSPRGGNEQFF.

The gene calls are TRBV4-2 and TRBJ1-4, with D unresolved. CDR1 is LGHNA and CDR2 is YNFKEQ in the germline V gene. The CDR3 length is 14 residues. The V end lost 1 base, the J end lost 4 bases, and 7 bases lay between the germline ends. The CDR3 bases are TGTGCCAGCAGCCAAGCGGGGTTTAATGAAAAACTGTTTTTT. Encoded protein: CASSQAGFNEKLFF.

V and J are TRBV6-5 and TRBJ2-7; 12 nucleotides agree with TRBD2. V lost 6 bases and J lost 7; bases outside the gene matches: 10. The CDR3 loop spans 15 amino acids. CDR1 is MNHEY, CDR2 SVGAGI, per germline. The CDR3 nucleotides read TGTGCCAGCAGGGTTGGGGGACTAGCGGGCGGGGAGCAGTACTTC. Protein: CASRVGGLAGGEQYF.

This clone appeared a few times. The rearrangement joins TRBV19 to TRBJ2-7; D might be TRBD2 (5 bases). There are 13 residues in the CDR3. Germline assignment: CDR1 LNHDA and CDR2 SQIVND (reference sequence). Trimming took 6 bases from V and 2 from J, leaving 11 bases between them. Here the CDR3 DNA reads TGTGCCAGTAGCGGGAAGGCTACCTACGAGCAGTACTTC. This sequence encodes CASSGKATYEQYF. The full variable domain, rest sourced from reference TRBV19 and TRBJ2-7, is DGGITQSPKYLFRKEGQNVTLSCEQNLNHDAMYWYRQDPGQGLRLIYYSQIVNDFQKGDIAEGYSVSREKKESFPLTVTSAQKNPTAFYLCASSGKATYEQYFGPGTRLTVT.

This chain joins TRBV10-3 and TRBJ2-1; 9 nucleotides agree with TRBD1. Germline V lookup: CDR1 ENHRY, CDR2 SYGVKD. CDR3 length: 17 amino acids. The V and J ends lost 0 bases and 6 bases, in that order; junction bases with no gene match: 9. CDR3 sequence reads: CAISESSGTGFLNEQFF. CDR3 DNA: TGTGCCATCAGTGAGTCGTCGGGGACAGGGTTCCTCAATGAGCAGTTCTTC.

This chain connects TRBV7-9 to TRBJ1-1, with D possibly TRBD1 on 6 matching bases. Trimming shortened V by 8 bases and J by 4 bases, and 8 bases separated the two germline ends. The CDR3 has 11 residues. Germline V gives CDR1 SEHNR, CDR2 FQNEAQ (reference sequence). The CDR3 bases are TGTGCCAGCGAGGGGGGCACTGAAGCTTTCTTT. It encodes CASEGGTEAFF.

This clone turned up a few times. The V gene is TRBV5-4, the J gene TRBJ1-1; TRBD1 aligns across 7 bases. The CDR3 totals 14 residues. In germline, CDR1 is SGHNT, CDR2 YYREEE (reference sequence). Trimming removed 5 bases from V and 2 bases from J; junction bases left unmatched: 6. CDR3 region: CASRTGTANTEAFF. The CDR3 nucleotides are TGTGCCAGCAGAACCGGGACAGCTAACACTGAAGCTTTCTTT.

Here the CDR3 DNA reads TGTGCCAGCAGCCTCCAGACTAGCGGGAGTGAGACCCAGTACTTC. It is translated as CASSLQTSGSETQYF. V is TRBV5-4 and J is TRBJ2-5; 12 bases match TRBD2. The CDR3 extends over 15 amino acids. V was pared by 4 bases and J by 5 bases, with 6 bases of the junction left unmatched. Looked up from germline, CDR1 is SGHNT and CDR2 is YYREEE (reference sequence). The variable domain in full, with the rest retrieved from reference TRBV5-4 and TRBJ2-5, is ETGVTQSPTHLIKTRGQQVTLRCSSQSGHNTVSWYQQALGQGPQFIFQYYREEENGRGNFPPRFSGLQFPNYSSELNVNALELDDSALYLCASSLQTSGSETQYFGPGTRLLVL.

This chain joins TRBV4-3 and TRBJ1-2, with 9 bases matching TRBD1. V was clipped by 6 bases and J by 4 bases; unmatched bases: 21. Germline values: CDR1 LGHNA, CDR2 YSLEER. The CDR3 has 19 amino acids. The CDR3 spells CASSRMAGTGKAVTYGYTF. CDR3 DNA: TGCGCCAGCAGTCGAATGGCCGGGACAGGGAAGGCGGTGACCTATGGCTACACCTTC.

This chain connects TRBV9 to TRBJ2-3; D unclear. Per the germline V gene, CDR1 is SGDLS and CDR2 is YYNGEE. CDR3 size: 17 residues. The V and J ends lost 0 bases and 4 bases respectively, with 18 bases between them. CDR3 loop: CASSVGPNHEYPDTQYF. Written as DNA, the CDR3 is TGTGCCAGCAGCGTAGGGCCGAACCACGAATATCCAGATACGCAGTATTTT.

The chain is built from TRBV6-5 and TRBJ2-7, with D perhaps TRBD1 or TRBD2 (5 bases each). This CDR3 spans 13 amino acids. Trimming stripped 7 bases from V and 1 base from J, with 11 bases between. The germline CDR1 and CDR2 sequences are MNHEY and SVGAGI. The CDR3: CASTRDQSYEQYF. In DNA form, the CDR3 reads TGTGCCAGCACTCGGGACCAGTCCTACGAGCAGTACTTC.

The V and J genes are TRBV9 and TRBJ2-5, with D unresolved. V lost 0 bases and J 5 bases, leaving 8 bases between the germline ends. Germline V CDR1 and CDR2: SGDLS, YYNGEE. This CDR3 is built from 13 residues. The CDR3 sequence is CASSVEGLETQYF. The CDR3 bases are TGTGCCAGCAGCGTAGAGGGTCTGGAGACCCAGTACTTC. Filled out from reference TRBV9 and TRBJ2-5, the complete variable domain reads DSGVTQTPKHLITATGQRVTLRCSPRSGDLSVYWYQQSLDQGLQFLIQYYNGEERAKGNILERFSAQQFPDLHSELNLSSLELGDSALYFCASSVEGLETQYFGPGTRLLVL.

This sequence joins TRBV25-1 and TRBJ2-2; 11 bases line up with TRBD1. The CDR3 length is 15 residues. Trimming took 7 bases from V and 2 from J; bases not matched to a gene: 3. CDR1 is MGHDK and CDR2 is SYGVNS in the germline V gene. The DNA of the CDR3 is TGTGCCAGCACGGACAGGGGGCCTAACACCGGGGAGCTGTTTTTT. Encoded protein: CASTDRGPNTGELFF.

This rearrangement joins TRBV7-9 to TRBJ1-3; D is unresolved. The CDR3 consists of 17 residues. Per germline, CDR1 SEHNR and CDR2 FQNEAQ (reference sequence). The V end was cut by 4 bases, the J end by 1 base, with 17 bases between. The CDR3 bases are TGTGCCAGCAGCTCCCGTAAGCCCAATATTTCTGGAAACACCATATATTTT. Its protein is CASSSRKPNISGNTIYF.

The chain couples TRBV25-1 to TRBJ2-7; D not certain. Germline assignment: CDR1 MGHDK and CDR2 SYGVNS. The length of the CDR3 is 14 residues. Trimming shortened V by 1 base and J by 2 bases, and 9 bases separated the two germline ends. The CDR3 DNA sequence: TGTGCCAGCAGTGAATTGGGCACTGCCTACGAGCAGTACTTC. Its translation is CASSELGTAYEQYF.

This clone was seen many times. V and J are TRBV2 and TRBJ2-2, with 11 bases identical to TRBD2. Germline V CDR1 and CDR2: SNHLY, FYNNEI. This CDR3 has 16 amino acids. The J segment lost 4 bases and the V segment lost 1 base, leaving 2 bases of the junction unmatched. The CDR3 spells CASSEVLAGVTGELFF. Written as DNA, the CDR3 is TGTGCCAGCAGTGAAGTACTAGCGGGAGTCACCGGGGAGCTGTTTTTT.

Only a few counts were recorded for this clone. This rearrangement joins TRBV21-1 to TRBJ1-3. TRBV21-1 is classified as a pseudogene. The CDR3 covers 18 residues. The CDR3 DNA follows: TGTGCCAGCAGCAAAGGCAACAGGAGGCGAAAAACTGGAAACACCATATATTTT. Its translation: CASSKGNRRRKTGNTIYF.

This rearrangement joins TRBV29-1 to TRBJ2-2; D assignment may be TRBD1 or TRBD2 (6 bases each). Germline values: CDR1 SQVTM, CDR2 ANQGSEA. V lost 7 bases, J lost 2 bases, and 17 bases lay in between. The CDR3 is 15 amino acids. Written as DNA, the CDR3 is TGCAGCGGGCGAAAAGGGGGGCTTAACACCGGGGAGCTGTTTTTT. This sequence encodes CSGRKGGLNTGELFF.

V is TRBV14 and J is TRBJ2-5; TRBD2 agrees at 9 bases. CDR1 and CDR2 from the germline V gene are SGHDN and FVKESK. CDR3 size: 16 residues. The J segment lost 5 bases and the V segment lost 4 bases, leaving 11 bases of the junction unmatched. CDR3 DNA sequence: TGTGCCAGCAGCCCAAACGGGATAGCGGGAGTGGAGACCCAGTACTTC. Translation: CASSPNGIAGVETQYF. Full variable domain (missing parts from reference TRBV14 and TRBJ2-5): EAGVTQFPSHSVIEKGQTVTLRCDPISGHDNLYWYRRVMGKEIKFLLHFVKESKQDESGMPNNRFLAERTGGTYSTLKVQPAELEDSGVYFCASSPNGIAGVETQYFGPGTRLLVL.